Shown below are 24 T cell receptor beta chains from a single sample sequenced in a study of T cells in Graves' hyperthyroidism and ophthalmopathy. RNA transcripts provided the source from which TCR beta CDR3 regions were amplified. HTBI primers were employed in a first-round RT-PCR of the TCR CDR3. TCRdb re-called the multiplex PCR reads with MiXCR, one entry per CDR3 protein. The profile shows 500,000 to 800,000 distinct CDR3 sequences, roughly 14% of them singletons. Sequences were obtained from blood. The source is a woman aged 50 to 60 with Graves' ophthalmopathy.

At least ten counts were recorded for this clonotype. The CDR3 sequence: CASSPWTGGDEKLFF. As DNA, the CDR3 is TGTGCCAGCAGTCCCTGGACAGGGGGGGATGAAAAACTGTTTTTT. The chain joins TRBV28 to TRBJ1-4; 10 bases map to TRBD1. The V gene end was trimmed by 5 bases and the J gene end by 6 bases; junction bases not matched to a gene: 6. The CDR3 contains 15 residues. Germline V lookup: CDR1 MDHEN, CDR2 SYDVKM.

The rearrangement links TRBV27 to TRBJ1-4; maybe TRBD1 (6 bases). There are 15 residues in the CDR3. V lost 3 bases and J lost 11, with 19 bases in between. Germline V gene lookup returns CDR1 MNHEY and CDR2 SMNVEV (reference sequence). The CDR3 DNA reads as TGTGCCAGCAGTTTTCAGGGGAGGTTTTTGGCGAAACTGTTTTTT. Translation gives CASSFQGRFLAKLFF.

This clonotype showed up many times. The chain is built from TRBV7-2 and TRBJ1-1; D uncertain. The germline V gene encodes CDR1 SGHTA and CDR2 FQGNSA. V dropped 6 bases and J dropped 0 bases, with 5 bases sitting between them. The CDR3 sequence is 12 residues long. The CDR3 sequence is CASRPMNTEAFF. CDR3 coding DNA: TGTGCCAGCAGGCCCATGAACACTGAAGCTTTCTTT.

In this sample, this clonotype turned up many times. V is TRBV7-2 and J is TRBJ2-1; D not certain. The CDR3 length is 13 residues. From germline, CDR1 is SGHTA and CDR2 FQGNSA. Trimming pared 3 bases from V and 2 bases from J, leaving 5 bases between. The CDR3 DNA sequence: TGTGCCAGCAGCTTCGACACCTACAATGAGCAGTTCTTC. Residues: CASSFDTYNEQFF. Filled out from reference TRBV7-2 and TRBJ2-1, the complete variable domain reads GAGVSQSPSNKVTEKGKDVELRCDPISGHTALYWYRQSLGQGLEFLIYFQGNSAPDKSGLPSDRFSAERTGGSVSTLTIQRTQQEDSAVYLCASSFDTYNEQFFGPGTRLTVL.

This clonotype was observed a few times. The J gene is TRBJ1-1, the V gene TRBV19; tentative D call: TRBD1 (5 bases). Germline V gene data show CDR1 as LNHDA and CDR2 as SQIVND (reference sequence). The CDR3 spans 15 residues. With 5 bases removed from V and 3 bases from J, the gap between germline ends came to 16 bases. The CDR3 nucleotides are TGTGCCAGTAGTCGGCTTGGGATGGGGGACACTGAAGCTTTCTTT. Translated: CASSRLGMGDTEAFF.

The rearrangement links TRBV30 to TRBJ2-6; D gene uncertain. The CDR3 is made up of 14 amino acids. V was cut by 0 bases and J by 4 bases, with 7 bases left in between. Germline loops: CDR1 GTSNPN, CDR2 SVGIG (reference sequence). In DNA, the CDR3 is TGTGCCTGGAGTGTACTAATGGGGGCCAACGTCCTGACTTTC. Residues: CAWSVLMGANVLTF.

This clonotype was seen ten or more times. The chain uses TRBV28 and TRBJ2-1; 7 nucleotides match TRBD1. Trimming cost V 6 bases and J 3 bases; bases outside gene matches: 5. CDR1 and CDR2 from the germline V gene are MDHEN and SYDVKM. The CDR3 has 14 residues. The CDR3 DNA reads TGTGCCAGCAGAGACAGGGCGATCTACAATGAGCAGTTCTTC. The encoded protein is CASRDRAIYNEQFF.

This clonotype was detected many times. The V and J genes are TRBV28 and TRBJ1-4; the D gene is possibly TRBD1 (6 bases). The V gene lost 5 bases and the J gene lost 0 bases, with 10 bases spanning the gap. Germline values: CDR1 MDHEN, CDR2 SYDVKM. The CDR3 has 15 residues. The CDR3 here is CASSGTRTTNEKLFF. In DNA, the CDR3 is TGTGCCAGCAGTGGGACAAGAACAACTAATGAAAAACTGTTTTTT.

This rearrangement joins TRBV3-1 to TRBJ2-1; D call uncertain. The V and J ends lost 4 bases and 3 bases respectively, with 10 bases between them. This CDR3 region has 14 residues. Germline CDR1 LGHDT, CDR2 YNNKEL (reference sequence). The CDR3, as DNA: TGTGCCAGCAGCCTCACGGACGGCTACAATGAGCAGTTCTTC. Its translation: CASSLTDGYNEQFF.

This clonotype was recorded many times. CDR3 nucleotides: TGTGCCAGCAGTTTGGGGACAGGATTATTGGGTCAGCCCCAGCATTTT. Its protein is CASSLGTGLLGQPQHF. The chain uses TRBV28 and TRBJ1-5, with TRBD1 matching 8 bases. The CDR3 totals 16 residues. CDR1 MDHEN and CDR2 SYDVKM come from the germline V gene. V dropped 3 bases and J dropped 6; count of bases not matched to a gene: 10.

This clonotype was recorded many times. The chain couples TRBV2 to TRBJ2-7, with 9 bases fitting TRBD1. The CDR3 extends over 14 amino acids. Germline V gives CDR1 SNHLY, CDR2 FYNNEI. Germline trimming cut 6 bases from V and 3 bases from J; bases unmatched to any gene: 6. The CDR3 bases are TGTGCCAGCAGGCCGGGACAGGGTAACTACGAGCAGTACTTC. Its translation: CASRPGQGNYEQYF.

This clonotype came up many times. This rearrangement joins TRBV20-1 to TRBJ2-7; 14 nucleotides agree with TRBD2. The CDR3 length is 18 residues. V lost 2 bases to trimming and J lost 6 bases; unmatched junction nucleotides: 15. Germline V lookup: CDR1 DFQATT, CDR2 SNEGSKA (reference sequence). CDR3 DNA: TGCAGTGCTAGATCCGACGCGGGACTAGCGGGAGTATTGGTCGAGCAGTACTTC. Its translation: CSARSDAGLAGVLVEQYF.

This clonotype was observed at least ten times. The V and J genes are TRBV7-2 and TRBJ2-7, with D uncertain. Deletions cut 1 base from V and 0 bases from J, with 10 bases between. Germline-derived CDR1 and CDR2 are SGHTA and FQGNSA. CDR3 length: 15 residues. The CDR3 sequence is CASSLEIALSYEQYF. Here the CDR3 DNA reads TGTGCCAGCAGCTTAGAGATAGCTCTCTCCTACGAGCAGTACTTC.

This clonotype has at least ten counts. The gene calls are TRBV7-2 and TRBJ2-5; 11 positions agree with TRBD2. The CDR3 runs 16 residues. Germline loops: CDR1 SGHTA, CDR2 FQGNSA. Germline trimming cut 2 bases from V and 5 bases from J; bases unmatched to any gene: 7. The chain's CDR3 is CASSLPLAGDLETQYF. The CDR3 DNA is TGTGCCAGCAGCTTACCACTAGCGGGAGATTTGGAGACCCAGTACTTC.

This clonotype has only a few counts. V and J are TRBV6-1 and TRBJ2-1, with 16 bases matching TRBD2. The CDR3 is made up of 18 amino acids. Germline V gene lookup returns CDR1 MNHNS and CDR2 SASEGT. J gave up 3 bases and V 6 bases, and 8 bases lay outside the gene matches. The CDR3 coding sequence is TGTGCCAGCAGCCCCGGGACTAGCGGGAGGGGGATCTACAATGAGCAGTTCTTC. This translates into CASSPGTSGRGIYNEQFF.

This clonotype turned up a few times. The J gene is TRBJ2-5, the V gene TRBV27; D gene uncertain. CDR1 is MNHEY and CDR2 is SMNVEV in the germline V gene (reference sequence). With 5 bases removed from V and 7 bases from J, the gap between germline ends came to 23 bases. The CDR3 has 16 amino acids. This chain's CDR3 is CASSPRAGWLVATQYF. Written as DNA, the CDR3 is TGTGCCAGCAGTCCCCGTGCCGGTTGGCTAGTGGCGACCCAGTACTTC.

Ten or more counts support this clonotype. CDR3 DNA sequence: TGTGCCTGGAGTGTAACGACAGGGGGGGATACGCAGTATTTT. The encoded protein is CAWSVTTGGDTQYF. This chain joins TRBV30 and TRBJ2-3; 9 bases match TRBD1. This CDR3 contains 14 residues. Germline values: CDR1 GTSNPN, CDR2 SVGIG (reference sequence). The J segment lost 6 bases and the V segment lost 0 bases, leaving 4 bases of the junction unmatched.

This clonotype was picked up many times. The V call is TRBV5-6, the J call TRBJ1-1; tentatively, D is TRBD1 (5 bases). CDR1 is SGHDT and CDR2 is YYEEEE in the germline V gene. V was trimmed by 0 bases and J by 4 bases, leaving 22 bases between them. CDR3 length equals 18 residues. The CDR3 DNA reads TGTGCCAGCAGCTTGGTAAGGCTCACACCAGGGTTAAGCACTGAAGCTTTCTTT. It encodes CASSLVRLTPGLSTEAFF. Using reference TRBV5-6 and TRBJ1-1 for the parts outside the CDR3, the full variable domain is DAGVTQSPTHLIKTRGQQVTLRCSPKSGHDTVSWYQQALGQGPQFIFQYYEEEERQRGNFPDRFSGHQFPNYSSELNVNALLLGDSALYLCASSLVRLTPGLSTEAFFGQGTRLTVV.

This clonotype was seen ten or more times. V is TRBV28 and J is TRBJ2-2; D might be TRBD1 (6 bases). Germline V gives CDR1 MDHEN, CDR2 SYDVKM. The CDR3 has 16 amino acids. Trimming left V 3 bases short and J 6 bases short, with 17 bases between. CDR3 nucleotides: TGTGCCAGCAGTTTCGAGGGGACATTTGACGCCGGGGAGCTGTTTTTT. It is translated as CASSFEGTFDAGELFF.

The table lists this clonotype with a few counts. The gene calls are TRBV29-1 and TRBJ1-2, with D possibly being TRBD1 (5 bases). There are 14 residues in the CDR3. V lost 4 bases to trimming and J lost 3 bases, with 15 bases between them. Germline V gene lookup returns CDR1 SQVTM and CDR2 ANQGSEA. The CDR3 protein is CSVATEWGDYGYTF. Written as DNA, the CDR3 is TGCAGCGTTGCCACCGAGTGGGGCGACTATGGCTACACCTTC.

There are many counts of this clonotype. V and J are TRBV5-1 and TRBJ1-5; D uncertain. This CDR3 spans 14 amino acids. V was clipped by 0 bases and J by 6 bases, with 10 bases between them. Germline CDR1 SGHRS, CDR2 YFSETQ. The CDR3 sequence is CASSLGNSGQPQHF. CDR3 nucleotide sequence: TGCGCCAGCAGCTTGGGGAACTCGGGTCAGCCCCAGCATTTT.

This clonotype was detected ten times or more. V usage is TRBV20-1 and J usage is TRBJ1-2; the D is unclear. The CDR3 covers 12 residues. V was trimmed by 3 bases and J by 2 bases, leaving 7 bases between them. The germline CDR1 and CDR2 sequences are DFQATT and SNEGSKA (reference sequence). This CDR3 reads CSARSANYGYTF. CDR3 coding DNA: TGCAGTGCTAGGTCAGCGAACTATGGCTACACCTTC.

The CDR3 spells CASTIGQGTYGYTF. The CDR3 nucleotides are TGTGCCAGCACCATTGGACAGGGGACCTATGGCTACACCTTC. This chain connects TRBV6-2 or TRBV6-3 to TRBJ1-2, with 9 positions matching TRBD1. Germline CDR1 reads MNHEY; CDR2 reads SVGEGT. This CDR3 is built from 14 residues. The V gene end was trimmed by 7 bases and the J gene end by 4 bases; junction bases not matched to a gene: 7.

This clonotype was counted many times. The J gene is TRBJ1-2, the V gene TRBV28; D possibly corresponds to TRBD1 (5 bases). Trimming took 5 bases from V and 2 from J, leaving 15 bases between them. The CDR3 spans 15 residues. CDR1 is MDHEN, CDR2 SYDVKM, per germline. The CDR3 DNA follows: TGTGCCAGCAGTCCTGAATGGGGGGGGAACTATGGCTACACCTTC. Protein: CASSPEWGGNYGYTF.